This T cell receptor beta chain was sequenced for a study of blood T cell repertoires in COVID-19. Study overall: Sites in the United States, Italy and Spain provided acute and convalescent COVID-19 samples.

The CDR3 has 13 residues. Per the germline V gene, CDR1 is LGHDT and CDR2 is YNNKEL (reference sequence). The V and J ends lost 7 bases and 12 bases respectively, with 19 bases between them. Per the authors' pipeline: Amplification with reference gene primers provided the estimates of nucleated cell counts. Clones were read by immunoSEQ multiplex PCR, and TCRdb kept only the in-frame ones, dropping some. V, J and clone size were drawn from that table, and D and trimming were deduced from the DNA. The sample yields roughly 200,000 clones, around four fifths seen once. The sample taken for sequencing was peripheral blood. This clonotype was sampled from a man aged 40-55 years with active or convalescent COVID-19. This chain connects TRBV3-1 (or the pseudogene TRBV3-2) to TRBJ2-1, with D possibly matching TRBD2 (7 bases). For the CDR3, the DNA is TGTGCCAGCACCCATAGAGGGGGGGCAGGGCAGTTCTTC. Its protein is CASTHRGGAGQFF.